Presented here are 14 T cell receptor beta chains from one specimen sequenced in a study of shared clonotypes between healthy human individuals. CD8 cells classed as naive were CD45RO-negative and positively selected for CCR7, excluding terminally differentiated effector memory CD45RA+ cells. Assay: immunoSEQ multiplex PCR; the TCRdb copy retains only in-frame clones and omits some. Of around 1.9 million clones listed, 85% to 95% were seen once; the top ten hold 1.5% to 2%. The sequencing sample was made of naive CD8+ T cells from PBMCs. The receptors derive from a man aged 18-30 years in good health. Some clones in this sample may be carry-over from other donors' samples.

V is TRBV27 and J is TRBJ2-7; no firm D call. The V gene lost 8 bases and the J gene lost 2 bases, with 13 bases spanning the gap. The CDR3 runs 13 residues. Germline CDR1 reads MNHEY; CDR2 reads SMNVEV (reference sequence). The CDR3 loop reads CASAYDFAYEQYF. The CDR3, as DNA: TGTGCCAGCGCTTACGACTTTGCCTACGAGCAGTACTTC.

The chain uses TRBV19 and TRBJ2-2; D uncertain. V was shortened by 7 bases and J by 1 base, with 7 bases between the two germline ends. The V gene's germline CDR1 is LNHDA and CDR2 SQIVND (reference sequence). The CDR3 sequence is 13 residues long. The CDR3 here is CASNSLNTGELFF. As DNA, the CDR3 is TGTGCCAGTAATTCGTTGAACACCGGGGAGCTGTTTTTT.

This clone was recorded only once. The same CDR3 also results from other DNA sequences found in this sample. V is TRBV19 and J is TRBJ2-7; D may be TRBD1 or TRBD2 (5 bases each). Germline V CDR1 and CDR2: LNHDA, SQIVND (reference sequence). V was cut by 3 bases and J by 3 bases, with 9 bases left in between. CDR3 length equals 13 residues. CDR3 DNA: TGTGCCAGTAGTATGGCAGGGAGCTACGAGCAGTACTTC. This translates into CASSMAGSYEQYF.

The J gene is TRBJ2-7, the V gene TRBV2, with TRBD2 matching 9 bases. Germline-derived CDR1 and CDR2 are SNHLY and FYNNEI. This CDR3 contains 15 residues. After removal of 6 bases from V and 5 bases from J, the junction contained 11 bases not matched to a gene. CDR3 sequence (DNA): TGTGCCAGCAGCCCTAGCGGGATAGGAGGGGACGAGCAGTACTTC. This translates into CASSPSGIGGDEQYF.

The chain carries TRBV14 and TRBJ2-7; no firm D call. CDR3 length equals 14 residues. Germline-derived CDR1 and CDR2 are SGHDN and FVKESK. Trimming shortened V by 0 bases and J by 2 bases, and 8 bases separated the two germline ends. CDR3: CASSQDVRAYEQYF. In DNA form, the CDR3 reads TGTGCCAGCAGCCAAGATGTCCGGGCCTACGAGCAGTACTTC.

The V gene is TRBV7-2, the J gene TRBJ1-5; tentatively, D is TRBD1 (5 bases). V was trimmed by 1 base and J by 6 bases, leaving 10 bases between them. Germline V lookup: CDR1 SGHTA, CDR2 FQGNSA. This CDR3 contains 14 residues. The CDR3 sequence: CASSLGGLGQPQHF. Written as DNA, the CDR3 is TGTGCCAGCAGCTTAGGGGGCTTGGGTCAGCCCCAGCATTTT.

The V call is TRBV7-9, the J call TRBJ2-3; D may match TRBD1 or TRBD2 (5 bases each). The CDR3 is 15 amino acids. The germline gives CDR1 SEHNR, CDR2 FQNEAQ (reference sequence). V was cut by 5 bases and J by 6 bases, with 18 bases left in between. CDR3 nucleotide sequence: TGTGCCAGCAGCCCATGGGACCTCATGGGGGATACGCAGTATTTT. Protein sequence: CASSPWDLMGDTQYF.

The CDR3 loop reads CASRLNRGPAYGYTF. CDR3 bases: TGTGCCAGCAGACTAAACAGGGGGCCGGCCTATGGCTACACCTTC. The chain joins TRBV28 to TRBJ1-2; 9 bases fit TRBD1. CDR3 length equals 15 residues. Unmatched junction bases numbered 9, after V lost 6 bases and J lost 4 bases. From germline, CDR1 is MDHEN and CDR2 SYDVKM.

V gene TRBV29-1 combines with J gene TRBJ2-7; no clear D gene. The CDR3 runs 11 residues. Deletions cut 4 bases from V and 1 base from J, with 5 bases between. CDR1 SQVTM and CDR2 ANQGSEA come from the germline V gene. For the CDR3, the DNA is TGCAGCGTTGTGCCATCCTACGAGCAGTACTTC. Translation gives CSVVPSYEQYF.

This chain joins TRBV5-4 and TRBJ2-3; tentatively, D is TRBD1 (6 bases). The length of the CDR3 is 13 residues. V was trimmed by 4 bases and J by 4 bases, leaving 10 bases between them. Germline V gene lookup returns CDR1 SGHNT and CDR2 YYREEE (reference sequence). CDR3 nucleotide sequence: TGTGCCAGCAGCGATGGACAGCCAGATACGCAGTATTTT. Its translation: CASSDGQPDTQYF.

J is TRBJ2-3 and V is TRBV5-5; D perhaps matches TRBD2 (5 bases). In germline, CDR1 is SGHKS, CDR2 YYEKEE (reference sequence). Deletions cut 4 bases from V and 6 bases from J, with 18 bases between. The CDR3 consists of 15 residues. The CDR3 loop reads CASSIPSFTGDTQYF. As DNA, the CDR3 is TGTGCCAGCAGCATCCCCTCCTTTACGGGGGATACGCAGTATTTT.

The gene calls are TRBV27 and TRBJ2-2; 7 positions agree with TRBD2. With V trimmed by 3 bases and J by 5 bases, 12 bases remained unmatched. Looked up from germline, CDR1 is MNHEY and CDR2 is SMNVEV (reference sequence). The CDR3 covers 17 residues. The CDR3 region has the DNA TGTGCCAGCAGTTTTTATATCGGCGGGAGACAGACCGGGGAGCTGTTTTTT. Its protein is CASSFYIGGRQTGELFF.

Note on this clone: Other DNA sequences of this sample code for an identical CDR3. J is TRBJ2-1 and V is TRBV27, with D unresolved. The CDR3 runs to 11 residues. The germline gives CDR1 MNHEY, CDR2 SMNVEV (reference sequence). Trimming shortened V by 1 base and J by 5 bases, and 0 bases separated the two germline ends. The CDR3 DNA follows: TGTGCCAGCAGTTTATACAATGAGCAGTTCTTC. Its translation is CASSLYNEQFF.

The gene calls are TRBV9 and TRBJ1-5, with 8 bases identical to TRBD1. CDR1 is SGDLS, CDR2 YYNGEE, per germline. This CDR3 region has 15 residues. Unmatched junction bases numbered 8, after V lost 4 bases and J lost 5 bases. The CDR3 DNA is TGTGCCAGCAGCCCCGGCCCGACAGGGGATCAGCCCCAGCATTTT. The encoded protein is CASSPGPTGDQPQHF.